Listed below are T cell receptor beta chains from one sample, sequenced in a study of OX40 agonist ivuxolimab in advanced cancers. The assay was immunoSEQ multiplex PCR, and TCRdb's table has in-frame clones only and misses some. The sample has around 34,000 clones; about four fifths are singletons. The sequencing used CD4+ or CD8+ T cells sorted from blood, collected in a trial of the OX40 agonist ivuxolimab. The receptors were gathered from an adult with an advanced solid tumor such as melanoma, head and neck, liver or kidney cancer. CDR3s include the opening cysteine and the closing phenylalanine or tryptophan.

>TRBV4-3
CASSQDPPQGNYGYTF
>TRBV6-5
CASSSGQFYGYTF
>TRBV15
CATSRGDRGSGQPQHF
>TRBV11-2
CASSVTTVSYEQYF
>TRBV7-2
CASSLVGESSYEQYF
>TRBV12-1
CASSFALVTPQMNTEAFF
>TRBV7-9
CASSSGDYEQYF
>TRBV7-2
CASSFNGGPNEKLFF
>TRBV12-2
CASRFTSKRGARETQYF
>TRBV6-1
CASRARNQPQHF
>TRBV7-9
CASSLNSNQPQHF
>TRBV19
CASSIGAGASNTEAFF
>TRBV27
CASRSFIQGSPLHF
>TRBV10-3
CAIKVSGAETEAFF
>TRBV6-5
CASSTTSRTDTQYF
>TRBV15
CATSRDSGQGRHQPQHF
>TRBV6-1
CASSLNDYGYTF
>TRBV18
CASSPRADEKLFF
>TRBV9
CASSGTSGGPGELFF
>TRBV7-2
CASSLWEGPLHF
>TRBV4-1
CASAPIGTGDFEQYF
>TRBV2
CASSEARVVVNTEAFF
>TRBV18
CASSPDREDGYTF
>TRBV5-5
CASSQGLAGPTDTQYF